This TCR beta chain comes out of a study of cytomegalovirus exposure and HLA in healthy donors. The wider study: HLA-typed donors were the source of 83 million or so unique TCRs held in an early data release.

This PCR relied on a set of 60 Vbeta primers and 13 Jbeta primers. Profiling relied on immunoSEQ multiplex PCR, and the TCRdb table lists in-frame clones only, not all of them. The sample carries over 150,000 clones, 82% recorded once. Points on this clone: Its specificity is unknown.

Notes on the study in general: In a later analysis, a missense DCLRE1C variant was linked to TCR beta V- and J-gene trimming. Through in vitro validation, three CMV-associated chains were shown to be specific for CMV antigens.

The sample comprised PBMCs. The TCR sequence derives from a man aged 45 to 65 in good health and CMV-seropositive.

In DNA, the CDR3 is TGTGCCAGCAGCTTAGAGGGGGGAACTGAAGCTTTCTTT. It translates to CASSLEGGTEAFF. This chain uses TRBV11-3 with TRBJ1-1; a possible D gene is TRBD1 (5 bases). CDR1 SGHNT and CDR2 YENEEA come from the germline V gene. V lost 0 bases and J lost 5, with 7 bases in between. CDR3 length: 13 residues.